The TCR beta chain described here comes from a study of cytomegalovirus exposure and HLA in healthy donors. The CDR3 is 15 residues long. The V gene's germline CDR1 is MDHEN and CDR2 SYDVKM. Losses at the gene ends were 7 bases for V and 2 bases for J; bases not matched to a gene: 8. The protocol was immunoSEQ multiplex PCR, while the TCRdb copy is restricted to in-frame clones and leaves out a portion. Among about 120,000 clones listed, 75% to 90% were seen once. V gene TRBV28 combines with J gene TRBJ2-3; 8 bases are a match to TRBD1. The sequence came from a woman in her late teens or twenties in good health and CMV-seronegative. Sequenced: PBMCs. The CDR3 reads CASTEPGQDTDTQYF. DNA for the CDR3: TGTGCCAGCACCGAACCGGGACAGGACACAGATACGCAGTATTTT.